The sequence of this T cell receptor beta chain was determined in a study of control samples from healthy donors and cancer patients. The repertoire was sequenced with immunoSEQ multiplex PCR; TCRdb's copy has only in-frame clones and lacks some. The data contain 110,000 or so clones, roughly 90% of them singletons. Material for sequencing was blood. The clonotype was recovered from a woman in her fifties or sixties in good health.

The CDR3 region is CASRKSPLSGSYNEQFF. The CDR3 nucleotides read TGTGCCAGCAGAAAATCGCCCCTCTCAGGATCATACAATGAGCAGTTCTTC. V and J are TRBV5-5 and TRBJ2-1; D is undetermined. Germline CDR1 reads SGHKS; CDR2 reads YYEKEE (reference sequence). The CDR3 extends over 17 amino acids. V lost 5 bases and J 4 bases, leaving 22 bases between the germline ends. The variable domain in full, with the rest retrieved from reference TRBV5-5 and TRBJ2-1, is DAGVTQSPTHLIKTRGQQVTLRCSPISGHKSVSWYQQVLGQGPQFIFQYYEKEERGRGNFPDRFSARQFPNYSSELNVNALLLGDSALYLCASRKSPLSGSYNEQFFGPGTRLTVL.